This T cell receptor (beta chain) was captured in a study of monozygotic twins with inflammatory bowel disease. Each of TCRalpha and TCRbeta cDNA went through two nested PCRs, lasting approximately 16 and 10 cycles. TCRdb re-called the 5' RACE reads and shows each CDR3 protein once, DNA omitted. The table lists 150,000 to 200,000 distinct CDR3 sequences. A note on this clonotype: The antigen is not known.

Findings and caveats of the study: Twin concordance left repertoire similarity unchanged, with limited power a possible explanation for this lack of difference.

Total RNA was isolated from whole blood without T cell sorting. This receptor was taken from a human donor with ulcerative colitis or Crohn's disease, or a healthy co-twin of an affected twin (not recorded which). Sequencing was performed on blood.

This chain's CDR3 is CASSLTSGLSSYNEQFF. The J gene is TRBJ2-1, the V gene TRBV7-2; checking the TCRdb D call of TRBD2 is not possible without DNA. The CDR3 has 17 residues. Germline CDR1 reads SGHTA; CDR2 reads FQGNSA.